These 9 T cell receptor beta chains came from one sample sequenced in a study of T cell repertoires in cytomegalovirus infection. TCRdb re-derived calls from the reads in MiXCR, one entry per CDR3 protein. The sample yields fewer than 1,000,000 distinct CDR3 sequences, approximately 31% seen once. Antigens of these TCRs are unknown. This sample comprised cultured CD8+ T cells from PBMCs, obtained from culture after CMV antigen stimulation. Source of these receptors: a human donor in good health (CMV status not recorded). Some clones in this sample may be carry-over from other donors' samples.

The CDR3 loop reads CSASGILAGGPYEQYF. CDR3 DNA: TGCAGTGCTTCCGGGATACTAGCGGGGGGGCCTTACGAGCAGTACTTC. The chain has TRBV20-1 and TRBJ2-7, with 13 bases identical to TRBD2. This CDR3 is 16 amino acids long. Germline CDR1 DFQATT, CDR2 SNEGSKA (reference sequence). V was clipped by 5 bases and J by 4 bases; unmatched bases: 11.

The chain combines TRBV20-1 with TRBJ1-1; TRBD1 agrees at 9 bases. The trim removed 6 bases at V and 4 bases at J, leaving 15 bases unmatched. The CDR3 consists of 16 residues. Germline lookup yields CDR1 DFQATT and CDR2 SNEGSKA (reference sequence). The CDR3 loop is CSAPRDRVGVGTEAFF. The CDR3 DNA reads as TGCAGTGCCCCCCGGGACAGGGTAGGTGTCGGCACTGAAGCTTTCTTT.

This clonotype was counted a single time. The rearrangement links TRBV4-1 to TRBJ1-1; D is unresolved. Trimming pared 3 bases from V and 13 bases from J, leaving 18 bases between. The CDR3 is 13 residues long. The germline V gene encodes CDR1 MGHRA and CDR2 YSYEKL. The CDR3 is CASSHPESTVGFF. The CDR3 DNA follows: TGCGCCAGCAGCCATCCCGAGTCCACTGTGGGTTTCTTT.

The sample holds many counts of this clonotype. The chain links TRBV7-8 to TRBJ2-3; possible D gene TRBD1, 6 bases. V was cut by 0 bases and J by 1 base, with 11 bases left in between. The CDR3 totals 16 residues. The V gene's germline CDR1 is SGHVS and CDR2 FQNEAQ. DNA of the CDR3: TGTGCCAGCAGCTTAGCGTCAGGGGTCGGCACAGATACGCAGTATTTT. Translation: CASSLASGVGTDTQYF.

Of note for this clonotype: A single base separates this from a much larger clone, so it may be a read error. J is TRBJ2-5 and V is TRBV7-6; D perhaps matches TRBD1 (5 bases). The CDR3 extends over 18 amino acids. Germline CDR1 reads SGHVS; CDR2 reads FNYEAQ. The DNA for the CDR3 is TGTGCCAACAGCTCTGTTTTTAGGGTACAGGCGAAACAAGAGACCCAGTACTTC. Translating gives CANSSVFRVQAKQETQYF.

This chain joins TRBV6-4 and TRBJ2-1; 13 nucleotides align to TRBD2. Germline CDR1 is MRHNA and CDR2 is SNTAGT. The ends lost 0 bases at V and 7 bases at J; junction bases unmatched: 6. This CDR3 contains 17 residues. In DNA, the CDR3 is TGTGCCAGCAGTGACTCCCGACTAGCGGGGGGACATAATGAGCAGTTCTTC. Amino acids: CASSDSRLAGGHNEQFF.

V gene TRBV27 combines with J gene TRBJ2-7; D is ambiguous. Trimming removed 6 bases at V and 0 bases at J, with 15 bases between. There are 15 residues in the CDR3. Germline V gives CDR1 MNHEY, CDR2 SMNVEV (reference sequence). The CDR3 bases are TGTGCCAGCAGAAATCCCTGGGCAGGCTCCTACGAGCAGTACTTC. Translating it yields CASRNPWAGSYEQYF.

This clonotype occurred a few times. The chain carries TRBV19 and TRBJ1-1, with D perhaps TRBD1 (5 bases). Germline loops: CDR1 LNHDA, CDR2 SQIVND (reference sequence). Trimming stripped 2 bases from V and 5 bases from J, with 9 bases between. The CDR3 loop spans 13 amino acids. This CDR3 reads CASSIQGWTEAFF. CDR3 nucleotides: TGTGCCAGTAGTATACAGGGTTGGACTGAAGCTTTCTTT. Full variable domain (outside the CDR3, taken from reference TRBV19 and TRBJ1-1): DGGITQSPKYLFRKEGQNVTLSCEQNLNHDAMYWYRQDPGQGLRLIYYSQIVNDFQKGDIAEGYSVSREKKESFPLTVTSAQKNPTAFYLCASSIQGWTEAFFGQGTRLTVV.

A few counts support this clonotype. This chain uses TRBV7-2 with TRBJ2-7; 7 positions match TRBD2. Germline lookup yields CDR1 SGHTA and CDR2 FQGNSA. The length of the CDR3 is 15 residues. With V trimmed by 5 bases and J by 0 bases, 7 bases remained unmatched. CDR3 in amino acids: CASSPWGGGSYEQYF. The CDR3 nucleotides read TGTGCCAGCAGCCCGTGGGGGGGGGGCTCCTACGAGCAGTACTTC.